Below are 27 T cell receptor beta chains sequenced from a single sample in a study of cytomegalovirus exposure and HLA in healthy donors. It was with 60 Vbeta and 13 Jbeta primers that the PCR ran. Generated by immunoSEQ multiplex PCR, the TCRdb table keeps only in-frame clones and is missing some. Of more than 85,000 clones in the sample, under 80% were seen once. Specimen: PBMCs. Receptor source: a man aged 40-55 years in good health and CMV-seronegative.

V and J are TRBV28 and TRBJ1-6; D remains unclear. This CDR3 has 12 residues. The V gene's germline CDR1 is MDHEN and CDR2 SYDVKM. The ends were cut back, 2 bases at V and 18 bases at J, with 14 bases in the middle. The CDR3: CASSLPAGRAHF. CDR3 coding DNA: TGTGCCAGCAGTTTACCGGCGGGGAGGGCCCACTTT.

The gene calls are TRBV2 and TRBJ2-2, with TRBD2 matching 11 bases. The CDR3 extends over 16 amino acids. V was clipped by 5 bases and J by 1 base; unmatched bases: 3. From germline, CDR1 is SNHLY and CDR2 FYNNEI. The CDR3 is CASSPLAGGNTGELFF. CDR3 sequence (DNA): TGTGCCAGCAGTCCTCTAGCGGGAGGGAACACCGGGGAGCTGTTTTTT.

The chain is built from TRBV4-3 and TRBJ1-1, with 7 bases matching TRBD1. The J segment lost 7 bases and the V segment lost 2 bases, leaving 4 bases of the junction unmatched. Germline loops: CDR1 LGHNA, CDR2 YSLEER. The CDR3 loop spans 13 amino acids. The CDR3 DNA reads TGCGCCAGCAGCCAATCGGGACAGTATGAAGCTTTCTTT. This gives the protein CASSQSGQYEAFF.

Only a few counts were recorded for this clone. V usage is TRBV5-1 and J usage is TRBJ2-3; 8 positions agree with TRBD2. Germline V gene sequence: CDR1 SGHRS, CDR2 YFSETQ. This CDR3 spans 15 amino acids. V gave up 7 bases and J gave up 4 bases; unmatched junction bases: 11. The chain's CDR3 is CASQRSGGDSDTQYF. In nucleotides, the CDR3 is TGCGCCAGCCAACGAAGCGGGGGTGATTCAGATACGCAGTATTTT.

The V call is TRBV18, the J call TRBJ1-6, with D possibly TRBD1 on 5 matching bases. CDR3 length: 15 residues. CDR1 and CDR2 (germline): KGHSH, LQKENI. V was cut by 5 bases and J by 1 base, with 9 bases left in between. CDR3 sequence: CASSVGPSYNSPLHF. The DNA of the CDR3 is TGTGCCAGCTCAGTGGGGCCGTCCTATAATTCACCCCTCCACTTT.

V is TRBV7-9 and J is TRBJ1-2; maybe TRBD1 (6 bases). Trimming cost V 0 bases and J 9 bases, with 11 bases left between them. This CDR3 contains 13 residues. The V gene's germline CDR1 is SEHNR and CDR2 FQNEAQ (reference sequence). The CDR3 here is CASSLAVGGSYTF. Written as DNA, the CDR3 is TGTGCCAGCAGCTTAGCAGTAGGGGGAAGCTACACCTTC.

This chain connects TRBV7-2 to TRBJ1-4; maybe TRBD1 (5 bases). The CDR3 extends over 14 amino acids. V lost 5 bases and J lost 7, with 14 bases in between. Germline assignment: CDR1 SGHTA and CDR2 FQGNSA. CDR3 sequence reads: CASSVSGSTEKLFF. CDR3 nucleotides: TGTGCCAGCAGCGTCTCAGGGTCCACTGAAAAACTGTTTTTT.

V usage is TRBV5-1 and J usage is TRBJ2-1, with D tentatively TRBD1 (6 bases). Per the germline V gene, CDR1 is SGHRS and CDR2 is YFSETQ. V dropped 2 bases and J dropped 9 bases, with 15 bases sitting between them. This CDR3 is 14 amino acids long. The CDR3 region is CASSFRTAKGEQFF. The CDR3 DNA is TGCGCCAGCAGCTTCCGGACAGCTAAGGGTGAGCAGTTCTTC.

This chain links TRBV7-2 with TRBJ2-5; the D gene is possibly TRBD1 (6 bases). The last part of the DNA fits TRBJ2-7 better; the J call may be wrong. This CDR3 region has 15 residues. The germline V gene encodes CDR1 SGHTA and CDR2 FQGNSA. The CDR3 coding sequence is TGTGCCAGCAGCCGCCAACAGGGACCCTCCTACGAGCAGTACTTC. This gives the protein CASSRQQGPSYEQYF.

The chain joins TRBV7-9 to TRBJ1-1, with D uncertain. V lost 5 bases and J lost 10, with 23 bases in between. The germline CDR1 and CDR2 sequences are SEHNR and FQNEAQ (reference sequence). The CDR3 is 15 amino acids. For the CDR3, the DNA is TGTGCCAGCAGCCCGGGTCGAGTAGTGCCAACGCCAGCTTTCTTT. It specifies CASSPGRVVPTPAFF.

The rearrangement links TRBV28 to TRBJ1-5; D might be TRBD1 (6 bases). Trimming took off 6 bases at V and 15 bases at J, with 24 bases between the two ends. Germline lookup yields CDR1 MDHEN and CDR2 SYDVKM. This CDR3 has 14 residues. CDR3 residues: CASRSGQTVHGGHF. The CDR3 coding sequence is TGTGCCAGCAGATCTGGACAGACGGTCCATGGGGGGCATTTT.

This clone was found once. The chain uses TRBV7-9 and TRBJ2-3; TRBD2 aligns across 8 bases. There are 14 residues in the CDR3. V shed 4 bases, J shed 5 bases, and the junction held 5 bases outside the gene matches. Germline V gene lookup returns CDR1 SEHNR and CDR2 FQNEAQ (reference sequence). CDR3 protein: CASSSLRGVDTQYF. As DNA, the CDR3 is TGTGCCAGCAGCTCTCTGCGGGGGGTAGATACGCAGTATTTT.

The chain recombines TRBV18 with TRBJ1-5; TRBD1 aligns across 8 bases. Looked up from germline, CDR1 is KGHSH and CDR2 is LQKENI. This CDR3 is 15 amino acids long. The V gene end was trimmed by 9 bases and the J gene end by 0 bases; junction bases not matched to a gene: 7. The CDR3 loop is CASSGQEYSNQPQHF. CDR3 nucleotide sequence: TGTGCCAGTTCGGGACAGGAATATAGCAATCAGCCCCAGCATTTT.

This clone was detected only a few times. V and J are TRBV28 and TRBJ2-7; weak D call: TRBD1 (5 bases). The V end was cut by 5 bases, the J end by 2 bases, with 13 bases between. This CDR3 comprises 14 residues. Germline V gene data show CDR1 as MDHEN and CDR2 as SYDVKM. For the CDR3, the DNA is TGTGCCAGCAGTATCCTACGACAGCCCTACGAGCAGTACTTC. Encoded protein: CASSILRQPYEQYF.

V gene TRBV25-1 combines with J gene TRBJ2-5; 9 nucleotides align to TRBD1. The J segment lost 5 bases and the V segment lost 3 bases, leaving 10 bases of the junction unmatched. Germline V gene lookup returns CDR1 MGHDK and CDR2 SYGVNS. This CDR3 comprises 16 residues. The CDR3 nucleotides read TGTGCCAGCAGTGACGACACAGGGGGCGGGTGGGAGACCCAGTACTTC. It is translated as CASSDDTGGGWETQYF.

The chain joins TRBV18 to TRBJ2-3, with D possibly being TRBD2 (5 bases). CDR1 and CDR2 (germline): KGHSH, LQKENI. V was shortened by 2 bases and J by 2 bases, with 14 bases between the two germline ends. The CDR3 is 16 residues long. The CDR3 here is CASSPIRTGDTDTQYF. The DNA for the CDR3 is TGTGCCAGCTCACCAATAAGGACTGGGGACACAGATACGCAGTATTTT.

The rearrangement uses TRBV7-3 and TRBJ2-1, with D perhaps TRBD2 (6 bases). This CDR3 has 15 amino acids. V lost 3 bases and J lost 2, with 11 bases in between. CDR1 is SGHTA and CDR2 is FQGTGA in the germline V gene. The CDR3 coding sequence is TGTGCCAGCAGCTTGACTCCGGGGGCCTACAATGAGCAGTTCTTC. Its translation: CASSLTPGAYNEQFF.

This clone showed up just once. The genes are TRBV11-1 and TRBJ1-2, with 9 bases matching TRBD1. The CDR3 runs to 18 residues. CDR1 and CDR2 from the germline V gene are SGHAT and FQDESV (reference sequence). The V gene end was trimmed by 4 bases and the J gene end by 3 bases; junction bases not matched to a gene: 15. The CDR3 DNA follows: TGTGCCAGCAGCTCTCCCGGGACAGGGCTTCGGTTGGACTATGGCTACACCTTC. Protein sequence: CASSSPGTGLRLDYGYTF.

About this clone: The junction departs from the called germline gene at one end, perhaps through a read error. This rearrangement joins TRBV7-9 to TRBJ1-2, with TRBD1 matching over 7 bases. Per germline, CDR1 SEHNR and CDR2 FQNEAQ (reference sequence). The CDR3 loop spans 13 amino acids. The CDR3 loop reads CSSSLTGADGYTF. CDR3 DNA: TGTTCCAGCAGCTTAACAGGGGCGGATGGCTACACCTTC.

This chain links TRBV10-1 with TRBJ2-1; 8 nucleotides match TRBD2. Per germline, CDR1 WNHNN and CDR2 SYGVQD (reference sequence). The V segment lost 4 bases and the J segment 4 bases; nucleotides outside the gene matches: 3. CDR3 length: 14 residues. The CDR3 region is CASSASGSYNEQFF. CDR3 in DNA: TGCGCCAGCAGTGCTAGCGGGTCTTACAATGAGCAGTTCTTC.

This chain joins TRBV7-9 and TRBJ2-3, with D perhaps matching TRBD1 (6 bases). Deletions cut 7 bases from V and 4 bases from J, with 18 bases between. The CDR3 is made up of 15 amino acids. Germline V gene sequence: CDR1 SEHNR, CDR2 FQNEAQ (reference sequence). This chain's CDR3 is CASTPIGKGADTQYF. The CDR3 DNA reads TGTGCCAGCACCCCCATCGGGAAGGGGGCAGATACGCAGTATTTT.

This chain connects TRBV7-9 to TRBJ1-1, with TRBD1 as a possible D gene (6 bases). Trimming took 4 bases from V and 6 from J, leaving 18 bases between them. CDR3 size: 15 residues. Germline lookup yields CDR1 SEHNR and CDR2 FQNEAQ (reference sequence). CDR3 sequence: CASSWGGRGYAEAFF. The DNA of the CDR3 is TGTGCCAGCAGCTGGGGTGGTAGGGGGTACGCTGAAGCTTTCTTT.

This rearrangement joins TRBV30 to TRBJ1-4; D gene unclear. V lost 5 bases, J lost 5 bases, and 12 bases lay in between. The CDR3 runs 13 residues. CDR1 and CDR2 (germline): GTSNPN, SVGIG (reference sequence). The CDR3 protein is CAWDPGPNEKLFF. For the CDR3, the DNA is TGTGCCTGGGACCCAGGCCCGAATGAAAAACTGTTTTTT.

The chain has TRBV15 and TRBJ1-2; possible D gene TRBD1, 6 bases. Per the germline V gene, CDR1 is LNHNV and CDR2 is YYDKDF (reference sequence). The CDR3 totals 16 residues. The germline V and J ends were trimmed by 5 bases and 6 bases, with 22 bases remaining between them. The CDR3 DNA follows: TGTGCCACCAGCCCCTACCGTGTGACAGGATCTGATGGCTACACCTTC. As protein: CATSPYRVTGSDGYTF.

This chain links TRBV6-6 with TRBJ2-1, with a tentative D call TRBD1 (5 bases). Looked up from germline, CDR1 is MNHNY and CDR2 is SVGAGI (reference sequence). V was pared by 5 bases and J by 5 bases, with 16 bases between. CDR3 length: 15 residues. As DNA, the CDR3 is TGTGCCAGCAGTAACCAGGGCGTGAGAAACAATGAGCAGTTCTTC. It specifies CASSNQGVRNNEQFF.

The rearrangement uses TRBV6-1 and TRBJ2-3, with D possibly being TRBD1 (5 bases). With 5 bases removed from V and 2 bases from J, the gap between germline ends came to 11 bases. Germline values: CDR1 MNHNS, CDR2 SASEGT. The CDR3 has 14 residues. The CDR3 spells CASSSRADTDTQYF. The DNA for the CDR3 is TGTGCCAGCAGTAGCAGGGCCGACACAGATACGCAGTATTTT.

This clone was detected only a few times. The gene calls are TRBV6-4 and TRBJ2-1, with TRBD2 matching over 10 bases. The germline CDR1 and CDR2 sequences are MRHNA and SNTAGT. The CDR3 contains 15 residues. The junction had 10 bases not matched to a gene; V was cut back by 5 bases and J by 9 bases. The CDR3: CASSPSGRAVGEQFF. CDR3 nucleotides: TGTGCCAGCAGTCCCAGCGGGAGGGCCGTCGGTGAGCAGTTCTTC.